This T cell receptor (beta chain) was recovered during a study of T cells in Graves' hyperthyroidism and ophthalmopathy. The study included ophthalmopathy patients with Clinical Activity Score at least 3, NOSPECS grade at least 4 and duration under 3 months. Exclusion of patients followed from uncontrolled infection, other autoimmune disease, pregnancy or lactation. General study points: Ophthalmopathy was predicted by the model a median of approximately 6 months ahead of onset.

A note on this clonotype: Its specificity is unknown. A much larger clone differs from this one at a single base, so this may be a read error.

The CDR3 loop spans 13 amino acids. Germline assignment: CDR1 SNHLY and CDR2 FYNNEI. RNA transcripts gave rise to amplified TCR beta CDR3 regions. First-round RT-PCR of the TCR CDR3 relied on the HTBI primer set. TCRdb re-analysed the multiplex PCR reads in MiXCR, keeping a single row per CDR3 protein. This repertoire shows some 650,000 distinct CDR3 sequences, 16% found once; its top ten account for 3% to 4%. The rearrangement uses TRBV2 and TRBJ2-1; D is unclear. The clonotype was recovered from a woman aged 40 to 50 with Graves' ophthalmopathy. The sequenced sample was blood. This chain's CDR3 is CASRSLRHNKQFF. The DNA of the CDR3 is TGTGCCAGCAGATCATTAAGGCACAATAAGCAGTTCTTC.